Many counts were recorded for the clone carrying this T cell receptor (beta chain). This record comes from a study of T cells in Graves' hyperthyroidism and ophthalmopathy. Authors of the study amplified TCR beta CDR3 regions from RNA transcripts. With the HTBI primer set, the TCR CDR3 went through a first round of RT-PCR. TCRdb processed the multiplex PCR reads anew with MiXCR; each CDR3 protein has one entry. The profile covers around 700,000 distinct CDR3 sequences, with approximately 18% appearing a single time and 15% to 20% taken by the ten largest. Sequenced sample: blood. This sequence was found in a woman aged 50 to 60 with Graves' hyperthyroidism that later progressed to Graves' ophthalmopathy.

CDR3 protein: CASSPGTSGGNTQYF. The CDR3 DNA follows: TGTGCCAGCAGCCCCGGGACTAGCGGGGGAAATACGCAGTATTTT. This chain uses TRBV2 with TRBJ2-3; 14 nucleotides line up with TRBD2. CDR3 length equals 15 residues. Germline lookup yields CDR1 SNHLY and CDR2 FYNNEI. V was pared by 6 bases and J by 7 bases, with 6 bases of the junction left unmatched.